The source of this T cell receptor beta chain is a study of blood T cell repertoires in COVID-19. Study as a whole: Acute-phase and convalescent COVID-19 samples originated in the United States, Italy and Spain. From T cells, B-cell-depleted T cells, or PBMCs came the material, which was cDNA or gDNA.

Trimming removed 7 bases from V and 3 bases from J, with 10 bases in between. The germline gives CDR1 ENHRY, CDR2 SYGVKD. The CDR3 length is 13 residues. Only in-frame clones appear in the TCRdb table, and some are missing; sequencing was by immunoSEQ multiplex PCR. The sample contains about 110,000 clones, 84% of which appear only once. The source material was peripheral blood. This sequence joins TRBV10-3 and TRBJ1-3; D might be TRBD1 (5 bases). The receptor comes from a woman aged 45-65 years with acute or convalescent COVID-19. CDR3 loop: CAINGDYGNTIYF. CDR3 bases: TGTGCCATCAACGGGGACTATGGAAACACCATATATTTT.